These T cell receptor beta chains were read from a single sample in a study of regulatory T cells in long-lasting Graves disease. TCRdb independently ran MiXCR on the multiplex PCR reads; one entry per CDR3 protein. The table records about 450,000 distinct CDR3 sequences, approximately 15% of them present only once. The same sample was also used in a study of T cells in Graves' hyperthyroidism and ophthalmopathy.

The source was peripheral blood mononuclear cells (PBMCs), collected at new diagnosis, from a patient treated with antithyroid drugs. The receptors stem from a woman aged 50 to 65 with Graves disease. Each CDR3 is given with its conserved first and last residue. Fields, in order: D gene, clone size, V gene, J gene, CDR3 DNA, CDR3 protein. A D gene is named only where the DNA matches it firmly. Where a row states a size, it is once, few, many or the class of an expanded clone; other rows omit it.

d_call: TRBD2; clone_size: -; v_call: TRBV9; j_call: TRBJ2-1; cdr3_nt: TGTGCCAGCAGCGTAGTAGGCGGGGGTGGCTACTCCTACAATGAGCAGTTCTTC; cdr3_aa: CASSVVGGGGYSYNEQFF
d_call: TRBD1; clone_size: -; v_call: TRBV28; j_call: TRBJ2-7; cdr3_nt: TGTGCCAGCAGTATCCTCCCGGGACAGGGGTACGAGCAGTACTTC; cdr3_aa: CASSILPGQGYEQYF
d_call: -; clone_size: -; v_call: TRBV5-1; j_call: TRBJ2-1; cdr3_nt: TGCGCCAGCACCCCGGACTGGAGCTCCTACAATGAGCAGTTCTTC; cdr3_aa: CASTPDWSSYNEQFF
d_call: -; clone_size: -; v_call: TRBV27; j_call: TRBJ1-5; cdr3_nt: TGTGCCAGCAGTTCACTTGACAGGAAATATAGCAATCAGCCCCAGCATTTT; cdr3_aa: CASSSLDRKYSNQPQHF
d_call: -; clone_size: few; v_call: TRBV7-9; j_call: TRBJ2-1; cdr3_nt: TGTGCCAGCAGCTTACTCAGCGGGCCCTACAATGAGCAGTTCTTC; cdr3_aa: CASSLLSGPYNEQFF
d_call: -; clone_size: many; v_call: TRBV2; j_call: TRBJ2-1; cdr3_nt: TGTGCCAGCAGCCCTCTACTGTGGAATGAGCAGTTCTTC; cdr3_aa: CASSPLLWNEQFF
d_call: -; clone_size: few; v_call: TRBV12-3/TRBV12-4; j_call: TRBJ1-1; cdr3_nt: TGTGCCAGCAGTCCTAGGTCGACACCGAACACTGAAGCTTTCTTT; cdr3_aa: CASSPRSTPNTEAFF
d_call: -; clone_size: many; v_call: TRBV5-5; j_call: TRBJ1-2; cdr3_nt: TGTGCCAGCAGCTTGTATCCGGGAGGCTATGGCTACACCTTC; cdr3_aa: CASSLYPGGYGYTF
d_call: TRBD2; clone_size: many; v_call: TRBV29-1; j_call: TRBJ2-1; cdr3_nt: TGCAGCGTTACCCTAGCGGGAGGGCCGTACAATGAGCAGTTCTTC; cdr3_aa: CSVTLAGGPYNEQFF
d_call: -; clone_size: many; v_call: TRBV27; j_call: TRBJ1-1; cdr3_nt: TGTGCCAGCAGTCTAGGACCGCGGGTAATGGACACTGAAGCTTTCTTT; cdr3_aa: CASSLGPRVMDTEAFF